The 22 T cell receptor beta chains below come from one sample, sequenced in a study of regulatory T cells in long-lasting Graves disease. Assembly of TCR beta libraries relied on iRepertoire HTBI primers together with Arm-PCR of CDR3 regions. TCRdb redid the calling of the multiplex PCR reads with MiXCR, one entry per CDR3 protein. The sample lists fewer than 450,000 distinct CDR3 sequences, around a quarter occurring once. The time point denotes: persistent/refractory GD, antithyroid drugs over 5 years with positive TRAb. The authors made the TCR library using RNA they extracted from PBMCs. The source material was peripheral blood mononuclear cells (PBMCs), sampled when the disease was refractory, from a patient treated with antithyroid drugs. The receptors derive from a female donor with Graves disease.

This clonotype was picked up a small number of times. The rearrangement links TRBV11-2 to TRBJ2-2, with TRBD1 matching 7 bases. V was pared by 2 bases and J by 5 bases, with 5 bases of the junction left unmatched. Per germline, CDR1 SGHAT and CDR2 FQNNGV. The length of the CDR3 is 15 residues. CDR3 nucleotides: TGTGCCAGCAGCTTAACAGGGGCCCGTACCGGGGAGCTGTTTTTT. Translation gives CASSLTGARTGELFF.

This CDR3 reads CASQGTQETQYF. The DNA for the CDR3 is TGTGCCTCCCAGGGGACCCAAGAGACCCAGTACTTC. The chain recombines TRBV19 with TRBJ2-5, with a possible D match to TRBD1 (6 bases). CDR3 length: 12 amino acids. Germline V gives CDR1 LNHDA, CDR2 SQIVND (reference sequence). The V end lost 11 bases, the J end lost 1 base, and 11 bases lay between the germline ends.

This clonotype was counted at least ten times. The chain employs TRBV2 and TRBJ1-1; TRBD1 matches at 7 bases. V lost 2 bases, J lost 2 bases, and 5 bases stayed unmatched. Germline V gene data show CDR1 as SNHLY and CDR2 as FYNNEI. The CDR3 sequence is 15 residues long. This CDR3 is CASSELTGLNTEAFF. The CDR3 DNA sequence: TGTGCCAGCAGTGAATTGACAGGGCTAAACACTGAAGCTTTCTTT.

This clonotype was counted only a few times. The rearrangement uses TRBV15 and TRBJ2-5; TRBD2 matches 12 bases. Germline V CDR1 and CDR2: LNHNV, YYDKDF (reference sequence). This CDR3 spans 17 amino acids. J was trimmed by 6 bases and V by 1 base; bases with no gene match: 9. The chain's CDR3 is CATSRVPSGRAGKTQYF. The CDR3 DNA is TGTGCCACCAGCAGAGTCCCTAGCGGGAGGGCAGGGAAGACCCAGTACTTC.

In its sample, this clonotype was seen many times. This chain connects TRBV5-6 to TRBJ1-4; the D gene is possibly TRBD1 (5 bases). Germline V gene data show CDR1 as SGHDT and CDR2 as YYEEEE. The CDR3 loop spans 15 amino acids. The V gene lost 1 base and the J gene lost 3 bases, with 10 bases spanning the gap. The CDR3 region is CASSLRTGANEKLFF. CDR3 coding DNA: TGTGCCAGCAGCTTGAGGACGGGGGCTAATGAAAAACTGTTTTTT.

In its sample, this clonotype was seen many times. The chain carries TRBV5-5 and TRBJ2-5; TRBD1 matches 7 bases. With 5 bases clipped from V and 5 bases from J, the junction kept 15 bases outside the gene matches. The V gene's germline CDR1 is SGHKS and CDR2 YYEKEE (reference sequence). The CDR3 has 16 amino acids. CDR3 in amino acids: CASSTLQGDRAETQYF. The CDR3, as DNA: TGTGCCAGCAGTACACTGCAGGGGGATCGAGCCGAGACCCAGTACTTC.

This clonotype was seen once. V and J are TRBV4-3 and TRBJ2-7, with 12 nucleotides matching TRBD2. The V segment lost 4 bases and the J segment 5 bases; nucleotides outside the gene matches: 9. The germline V gene encodes CDR1 LGHNA and CDR2 YSLEER. This CDR3 has 16 amino acids. The CDR3 region is CASSPRTSGNSDEQYF. The CDR3, as DNA: TGCGCCAGCAGCCCCCGGACTAGCGGGAATAGCGACGAGCAGTACTTC.

This clonotype appeared many times. The genes are TRBV10-3 and TRBJ1-1; D might be TRBD1 (6 bases). Trimming shortened V by 4 bases and J by 1 base, and 7 bases separated the two germline ends. This CDR3 comprises 13 residues. Germline V gene lookup returns CDR1 ENHRY and CDR2 SYGVKD. CDR3 region: CAISGGQNTEAFF. The CDR3 nucleotides are TGTGCCATCAGTGGGGGACAGAACACTGAAGCTTTCTTT.

CDR3 loop: CASSILSGQGNYGYTF. The CDR3 DNA reads TGTGCCAGTAGTATCCTATCGGGACAGGGGAACTATGGCTACACCTTC. The chain links TRBV19 to TRBJ1-2, with TRBD1 matching over 10 bases. This CDR3 is built from 16 residues. Germline V CDR1 and CDR2: LNHDA, SQIVND (reference sequence). The trim removed 3 bases at V and 2 bases at J, leaving 6 bases unmatched.

Points on this clonotype: A much larger clone sits a single nucleotide away, making a read error possible. This rearrangement joins TRBV2 to TRBJ1-5, with D possibly matching TRBD1 (6 bases). The CDR3 spans 13 residues. The germline V and J ends were trimmed by 10 bases and 4 bases, with 14 bases remaining between them. In germline, CDR1 is SNHLY, CDR2 FYNNEI. This chain's CDR3 is CANHQGPNQPQHF. DNA of the CDR3: TGTGCCAACCATCAGGGGCCGAATCAGCCCCAGCATTTT.

This clonotype has a handful of counts. This chain links TRBV5-1 with TRBJ2-7; 8 positions agree with TRBD2. The J segment lost 3 bases and the V segment lost 4 bases, leaving 6 bases of the junction unmatched. CDR1 is SGHRS, CDR2 YFSETQ, per germline. This CDR3 spans 14 amino acids. For the CDR3, the DNA is TGCGCCAGCAGCCCGCGGGAGGTAGGCTACGAGCAGTACTTC. Translating gives CASSPREVGYEQYF.

The genes are TRBV18 and TRBJ2-5; no reliable D call. V lost 4 bases, J lost 1 base, and 13 bases lay in between. The germline CDR1 and CDR2 sequences are KGHSH and LQKENI. The CDR3 length is 15 residues. CDR3 sequence reads: CASSLPTGIQETQYF. The CDR3 DNA is TGTGCCAGCTCACTTCCCACGGGCATCCAAGAGACCCAGTACTTC.

This clonotype was seen more than once but under ten times. This chain joins TRBV20-1 and TRBJ1-5; the D gene is possibly TRBD1 (6 bases). CDR3 length: 14 residues. Germline loops: CDR1 DFQATT, CDR2 SNEGSKA (reference sequence). The ends were cut back, 3 bases at V and 0 bases at J, with 9 bases in the middle. The DNA of the CDR3 is TGCAGTGCTAGGGACAGAAATAGCAATCAGCCCCAGCATTTT. Amino acids: CSARDRNSNQPQHF.

The chain is built from TRBV20-1 and TRBJ1-1; a weak D match, TRBD1 (6 bases). This CDR3 comprises 15 residues. The V gene lost 6 bases and the J gene lost 2 bases, with 19 bases spanning the gap. Per the germline V gene, CDR1 is DFQATT and CDR2 is SNEGSKA (reference sequence). The CDR3 nucleotides read TGCAGTGCACGAGAGGTACAGGGACGAAACACTGAAGCTTTCTTT. It specifies CSAREVQGRNTEAFF.

This clonotype came up a few times. This chain links TRBV6-1 with TRBJ1-5, with D tentatively TRBD1 (6 bases). Germline CDR1 is MNHNS and CDR2 is SASEGT. V was shortened by 6 bases and J by 3 bases, with 15 bases between the two germline ends. The CDR3 contains 15 residues. The CDR3 region is CASSPHRAPNQPQHF. CDR3 DNA sequence: TGTGCCAGCAGCCCTCACAGGGCACCCAATCAGCCCCAGCATTTT.

In its sample, this clonotype was seen many times. The chain couples TRBV6-1 to TRBJ2-7, with a tentative D call TRBD2 (6 bases). Between the trimmed V and J ends, which lost 5 bases and 2 bases, there was a span of 13 bases. Looked up from germline, CDR1 is MNHNS and CDR2 is SASEGT. The length of the CDR3 is 14 residues. The CDR3 region is CASSRRDSPYEQYF. Here the CDR3 DNA reads TGTGCCAGCAGTCGCCGGGACTCTCCCTACGAGCAGTACTTC.

This sequence joins TRBV7-9 and TRBJ2-5; 11 bases are a match to TRBD1. The trim removed 5 bases at V and 5 bases at J, leaving 10 bases unmatched. The V gene's germline CDR1 is SEHNR and CDR2 FQNEAQ (reference sequence). This CDR3 has 16 amino acids. DNA for the CDR3: TGTGCCAGCAGCAAGATCGGACAGGGGGCGGGGGAGACCCAGTACTTC. It is translated as CASSKIGQGAGETQYF.

The table lists this clonotype with many counts. This chain connects TRBV20-1 to TRBJ2-5, with TRBD2 identical over 14 bases. CDR3 length: 14 residues. The trim removed 5 bases at V and 5 bases at J, leaving 4 bases unmatched. CDR1 and CDR2 (germline): DFQATT, SNEGSKA (reference sequence). The CDR3 DNA reads as TGCAGTGCTGGACTAGCGGGAGGTTTGGAGACCCAGTACTTC. Translation: CSAGLAGGLETQYF.

The V and J genes are TRBV7-9 and TRBJ2-5; no clear D. Germline values: CDR1 SEHNR, CDR2 FQNEAQ (reference sequence). The CDR3 runs 12 residues. V shed 5 bases and J shed 4 bases, with 8 bases lying between them. In DNA, the CDR3 is TGTGCCAGCAGCGGATCGGTAGAGACCCAGTACTTC. This sequence encodes CASSGSVETQYF.

J is TRBJ2-7 and V is TRBV27; perhaps TRBD1 as D (6 bases). Trimming pared 6 bases from V and 4 bases from J, leaving 13 bases between. This CDR3 spans 13 amino acids. The germline gives CDR1 MNHEY, CDR2 SMNVEV (reference sequence). The CDR3 nucleotides are TGTGCCAGCAGCCGACAGGCGGATTACGAGCAGTACTTC. Translation gives CASSRQADYEQYF.

The chain couples TRBV6-5 to TRBJ2-4; TRBD2 matches at 7 bases. CDR1 is MNHEY, CDR2 SVGAGI, per germline. This CDR3 region has 18 residues. V trimming: 2 bases; J trimming: 0 bases; junction bases outside the gene matches: 10. CDR3 DNA: TGTGCCAGCAGTTACGGGGGGGTCACACAGCTAGCCAAAAACATTCAGTACTTC. Its protein is CASSYGGVTQLAKNIQYF.

About this clonotype itself: A much bigger clone sits one base away, suggesting this may be a read error. The chain recombines TRBV27 with TRBJ1-6; possible D gene TRBD1, 5 bases. Germline V gene data show CDR1 as MNHEY and CDR2 as SMNVEV (reference sequence). The CDR3 covers 17 residues. As DNA, the CDR3 is TGTGTCAGCCGTCTAGGCACGACAGCGAAGGGTTCCTTCCCCCTCCACTTT. Amino acids: CVSRLGTTAKGSFPLHF.